The clone carrying this TCR beta chain was detected only a few times. Sample time point: sample taken at primary tumor resection. Untreated early-stage non-small cell lung cancer patients, approximately 79 in total, were the donors. Whole RNA was taken from tumor, nontumor lung or frozen PBMC; it was then sequenced unsorted. This specimen comes from a study of spatial heterogeneity in lung cancer. Study details: Fewer alpha-chain than beta-chain sequences were consistently detected.

A unique molecular identifier was attached to every TCR cDNA molecule. Via MiXCR, TCRdb re-called the 5' RACE reads, giving one row per CDR3 protein. In the table there are about 92,000 distinct CDR3 sequences, over 9.5% of which are singletons. The source material was PBMCs, sampled at surgery. This TCR was sampled from a male donor with early-stage non-small cell lung cancer.

The CDR3 here is CASSLTGKNVEAFF. DNA for the CDR3: TGCGCCAGCAGCTTGACAGGGAAAAACGTTGAAGCTTTCTTT. V usage is TRBV5-1 and J usage is TRBJ1-1; TRBD1 might be the D (6 bases). This CDR3 comprises 14 residues. The V and J ends lost 1 base and 7 bases respectively, with 14 bases between them. CDR1 is SGHRS and CDR2 is YFSETQ in the germline V gene.